This entry lists 16 T cell receptor beta chains sequenced from one sample in a study of blood T cells in healthy people across ages. The authors ran a second PCR of about 6 to 11 cycles using a sample-barcoded 5' primer and a J-beta primer mix. TCRdb ran MiXCR on the 5' RACE reads and lists one entry per CDR3 protein. The table has some 730,000 distinct CDR3 sequences, approximately 21% seen once; the top ten hold approximately 20%. Sequencing was performed on blood. The source of these receptors is a man between 65 and 80 years old in good health.

This clonotype occurred a few times. The V and J genes are TRBV5-1 and TRBJ1-3; perhaps TRBD1 as D (5 bases). In germline, CDR1 is SGHRS, CDR2 YFSETQ. The CDR3 loop spans 15 amino acids. Trimming pared 1 base from V and 2 bases from J, leaving 10 bases between. CDR3 sequence: CASSLTPGPGNTIYF. For the CDR3, the DNA is TGCGCCAGCAGCTTGACCCCGGGGCCTGGAAACACCATATATTTT.

The chain carries TRBV7-2 and TRBJ1-5; TRBD1 aligns across 8 bases. This CDR3 has 15 residues. The germline CDR1 and CDR2 sequences are SGHTA and FQGNSA. Trimming removed 4 bases from V and 5 bases from J; junction bases left unmatched: 7. The CDR3 sequence: CASSSSGQDYQPQHF. The CDR3 DNA is TGTGCCAGCAGCTCTTCGGGACAGGATTATCAGCCCCAGCATTTT.

V is TRBV25-1 and J is TRBJ2-1; no definite D call. V was clipped by 4 bases and J by 2 bases, with 9 bases between them. Germline V gives CDR1 MGHDK, CDR2 SYGVNS. CDR3 size: 14 residues. The CDR3 coding sequence is TGTGCCAGCAGTGGGTGGCCGCCCTACAATGAGCAGTTCTTC. Protein product: CASSGWPPYNEQFF.

This clonotype was picked up a small number of times. The chain recombines TRBV4-1 with TRBJ1-4; tentative D call: TRBD1 (5 bases). V lost 5 bases and J lost 0, with 13 bases in between. The CDR3 sequence is 16 residues long. Germline V gives CDR1 MGHRA, CDR2 YSYEKL. The CDR3 bases are TGCGCCAGCAGCGGGGGAGTAGGGGCAACTAATGAAAAACTGTTTTTT. Protein: CASSGGVGATNEKLFF.

This clonotype was found once. This chain connects TRBV28 to TRBJ2-5; D tentatively reads TRBD1 or TRBD2 (6 bases each). The germline CDR1 and CDR2 sequences are MDHEN and SYDVKM. V dropped 3 bases and J dropped 1 base, with 12 bases sitting between them. This CDR3 is 15 amino acids long. The CDR3 region has the DNA TGTGCCAGCAGTTTTGGGGGGCCCTCCCAAGAGACCCAGTACTTC. This gives the protein CASSFGGPSQETQYF. The full variable domain, with the rest looked up from reference TRBV28 and TRBJ2-5, is DVKVTQSSRYLVKRTGEKVFLECVQDMDHENMFWYRQDPGLGLRLIYFSYDVKMKEKGDIPEGYSVSREKKERFSLILESASTNQTSMYLCASSFGGPSQETQYFGPGTRLLVL.

This clonotype has a count of ten or more. The J gene is TRBJ2-3, the V gene TRBV7-9; D is ambiguous. Germline CDR1 SEHNR, CDR2 FQNEAQ (reference sequence). The CDR3 contains 12 residues. V dropped 6 bases and J dropped 3 bases, with 7 bases sitting between them. CDR3 DNA sequence: TGTGCCAGCAGAATATTGACAGATACGCAGTATTTT. This codes for CASRILTDTQYF. The whole variable domain, remainder taken from reference TRBV7-9 and TRBJ2-3, is DTGVSQNPRHKITKRGQNVTFRCDPISEHNRLYWYRQTLGQGPEFLTYFQNEAQLEKSRLLSDRFSAERPKGSFSTLEIQRTEQGDSAMYLCASRILTDTQYFGPGTRLTVL.

The V call is TRBV7-9, the J call TRBJ2-1, with D hard to call. CDR1 is SEHNR and CDR2 is FQNEAQ in the germline V gene (reference sequence). The CDR3 extends over 13 amino acids. The V end lost 4 bases, the J end lost 5 bases, and 9 bases lay between the germline ends. In DNA, the CDR3 is TGTGCCAGCAGCTCCCACCAAGACAATGAGCAGTTCTTC. This sequence encodes CASSSHQDNEQFF.

The chain links TRBV4-1 to TRBJ2-1; no definite D call. The CDR3 is 17 amino acids. V lost 4 bases and J lost 1, with 17 bases in between. Germline CDR1 and CDR2: MGHRA and YSYEKL. The CDR3 protein is CASSPSEEKLSYNEQFF. CDR3 DNA: TGCGCCAGCAGCCCCTCAGAGGAAAAGCTGTCCTACAATGAGCAGTTCTTC.

Note on this clonotype: Likely a read error: the CDR3 ends without its conserved phenylalanine or tryptophan. The rearrangement uses TRBV5-6 and TRBJ2-7; 7 bases align to TRBD1. The length of the CDR3 is 14 residues. V was clipped by 5 bases and J by 1 base; unmatched bases: 6. Germline CDR1 reads SGHDT; CDR2 reads YYEEEE. CDR3 in amino acids: CASRSTGSSYEQYL. The CDR3 nucleotides read TGTGCCAGCAGGTCGACAGGGAGTTCCTACGAGCAGTACCTC.

In this sample, this clonotype turned up a few times. This rearrangement joins TRBV25-1 to TRBJ1-6, with D unresolved. CDR1 and CDR2 (germline): MGHDK, SYGVNS. V dropped 6 bases and J dropped 8 bases, with 8 bases sitting between them. The CDR3 extends over 12 amino acids. CDR3 sequence: CASRERDSPLHF. The CDR3 nucleotides are TGTGCCAGCAGGGAAAGGGATTCACCCCTCCACTTT. Looking up the rest from reference TRBV25-1 and TRBJ1-6 gives the full variable domain: EADIYQTPRYLVIGTGKKITLECSQTMGHDKMYWYQQDPGMELHLIHYSYGVNSTEKGDLSSESTVSRIRTEHFPLTLESARPSHTSQYLCASRERDSPLHFGNGTRLTVT.

The chain carries TRBV3-1 and TRBJ2-1; 7 bases align to TRBD2. The CDR3 totals 15 residues. Trimming cost V 5 bases and J 4 bases; bases outside gene matches: 8. The germline CDR1 and CDR2 sequences are LGHDT and YNNKEL (reference sequence). The CDR3 sequence is CASSGLRGSYNEQFF. The CDR3 DNA reads as TGTGCCAGCAGCGGCCTGCGCGGGAGTTACAATGAGCAGTTCTTC.

This clonotype was seen only a few times. The chain couples TRBV9 to TRBJ1-2, with D possibly TRBD1 on 6 matching bases. V was cut by 0 bases and J by 7 bases, with 13 bases left in between. CDR1 is SGDLS, CDR2 YYNGEE, per germline. This CDR3 has 14 amino acids. The CDR3 DNA is TGTGCCAGCAGCGTAGTTGGGGGGCTGGCTGGCTACACCTTC. This codes for CASSVVGGLAGYTF.

This clonotype was counted between two and nine times. The chain has TRBV5-1 and TRBJ2-7; tentatively, D is TRBD2 (5 bases). Germline values: CDR1 SGHRS, CDR2 YFSETQ. The length of the CDR3 is 14 residues. With 4 bases removed from V and 6 bases from J, the gap between germline ends came to 17 bases. Here the CDR3 reads CASSLKTRRAEQYF. In DNA form, the CDR3 reads TGCGCCAGCAGCCTGAAAACCCGGCGGGCCGAGCAGTACTTC.

A few counts support this clonotype. V and J are TRBV2 and TRBJ1-2; D is possibly TRBD1 (5 bases). The CDR3 sequence is 14 residues long. The germline CDR1 and CDR2 sequences are SNHLY and FYNNEI. The V gene lost 2 bases and the J gene lost 5 bases, with 12 bases spanning the gap. CDR3 DNA: TGTGCCAGCAGTGAACAGGGAGCCCCATATGGCTACACCTTC. This translates into CASSEQGAPYGYTF.

This rearrangement joins TRBV6-2 or TRBV6-3 to TRBJ2-1, with 12 bases aligning to TRBD2. Germline-derived CDR1 and CDR2 are MNHEY and SVGEGT. CDR3 length equals 17 residues. Trimming removed 6 bases from V and 6 bases from J; junction bases left unmatched: 12. CDR3 protein: CASRRPLTSGSRNEQFF. CDR3 nucleotide sequence: TGTGCCAGCAGGCGACCTTTGACTAGCGGGAGCCGCAATGAGCAGTTCTTC.

V usage is TRBV5-5 and J usage is TRBJ2-7; the match to TRBD2 covers 7 bases. CDR1 is SGHKS and CDR2 is YYEKEE in the germline V gene (reference sequence). The CDR3 has 16 residues. J lost 1 base, V lost 0 bases, and 7 bases had no gene match. This CDR3 is CASSLASGRVSYEQYF. The CDR3 nucleotides read TGTGCCAGCAGCTTGGCGTCAGGGAGGGTGTCCTACGAGCAGTACTTC. The entire variable domain, with the rest obtained from reference TRBV5-5 and TRBJ2-7, is as follows: DAGVTQSPTHLIKTRGQQVTLRCSPISGHKSVSWYQQVLGQGPQFIFQYYEKEERGRGNFPDRFSARQFPNYSSELNVNALLLGDSALYLCASSLASGRVSYEQYFGPGTRLTVT.